Listed below are T cell receptor beta chains from one sample, sequenced in a study of blood T cell repertoires in COVID-19. Method: immunoSEQ multiplex PCR; TCRdb's copy keeps in-frame clones and lacks some. The table includes 95,000 to 110,000 clones, 70% to 90% detected once. Sequencing was performed on peripheral blood. These receptors came from a man aged 50 to 60 with active or convalescent COVID-19. CDR3s include the opening cysteine and the closing phenylalanine or tryptophan. A D gene is named only where the DNA matches it firmly. Not every row has a clone size; where given, it reads once, few, many or a size class.

D gene	clone size	V gene	J gene	CDR3 protein	CDR3 DNA
TRBD1	-	TRBV2	TRBJ1-5	CASSPGGPGQPQHF	TGTGCCAGCAGTCCAGGGGGCCCGGGTCAGCCCCAGCATTTT
-	-	TRBV6-1	TRBJ1-2	CASSVRSGDGDYGYTF	TGTGCCAGCAGTGTACGGTCCGGGGATGGGGACTATGGCTACACCTTC
-	-	TRBV6-5	TRBJ2-5	CASSSQDQETQYF	TGTGCCAGCAGTTCCCAGGATCAAGAGACCCAGTACTTC
-	-	TRBV12-2	TRBJ1-6	CASRLETGGGQSPLHF	TGTGCAAGTCGCTTAGAGACAGGAGGCGGGCAGTCACCCCTCCACTTT
TRBD2	-	TRBV4-3	TRBJ2-1	CASSQEGPLAEQFF	TGCGCCAGCAGCCAAGAGGGCCCACTAGCGGAGCAGTTCTTC
TRBD2	-	TRBV7-9	TRBJ2-1	CASNTGGAGKAEQFF	TGTGCCAGCAACACGGGGGGAGCGGGAAAAGCTGAGCAGTTCTTC
TRBD1	few	TRBV5-1	TRBJ1-1	CASSLEGGTGTRAFF	TGCGCCAGCAGCTTGGAGGGGGGGACAGGAACCCGAGCTTTCTTT
-	-	TRBV27	TRBJ1-1	CASSSARSFREAFF	TGTGCCAGCAGTTCTGCCAGGTCATTTCGTGAAGCTTTCTTT
-	-	TRBV7-2	TRBJ2-1	CASSRESAPEQFF	TGTGCCAGCAGTCGGGAGTCTGCCCCTGAGCAGTTCTTC
-	few	TRBV10-1	TRBJ2-7	CAPKGGCEQYF	TGCGCCCCTAAGGGAGGATGTGAGCAGTACTTC
-	-	TRBV13	TRBJ2-3	CASSLKGIHRQGTDTQYF	TGTGCCAGCAGCTTAAAAGGAATACACCGACAGGGCACAGATACGCAGTATTTT
TRBD2	once	TRBV28	TRBJ2-1	CASSLHLGRARNEQFF	TGTGCCAGCAGCCTCCATCTCGGGAGGGCCAGGAATGAGCAGTTCTTC
-	-	TRBV9	TRBJ1-1	CASSVNRANTEAFF	TGTGCCAGCAGCGTAAACAGGGCTAACACTGAAGCTTTCTTT
TRBD2	-	TRBV28	TRBJ2-3	CASTFGRNTDTQYF	TGTGCCAGCACTTTCGGGAGGAACACAGATACGCAGTATTTT
TRBD2	-	TRBV2	TRBJ2-1	CASSEAGLAGDNEQFF	TGTGCCAGCAGTGAAGCGGGACTAGCGGGAGATAATGAGCAGTTCTTC
-	-	TRBV7-9	TRBJ2-1	CASISVGGDSYNEQFF	TGTGCCAGCATCTCGGTTGGGGGCGACTCCTACAATGAGCAGTTCTTC
-	-	TRBV11-2	TRBJ1-1	CASSLTGRETEAFF	TGTGCCAGCAGCTTAACAGGGAGGGAAACTGAAGCTTTCTTT
TRBD2	-	TRBV3-1/TRBV3-2	TRBJ2-7	CASNPGTAGGYEQYF	TGTGCCAGCAACCCGGGGACAGCGGGAGGCTACGAGCAGTACTTC
TRBD2	-	TRBV24-1	TRBJ2-7	CATVINRGLAGIENEQYF	TGTGCCACAGTAATAAATAGAGGACTAGCGGGAATTGAGAACGAGCAGTACTTC
TRBD2	few	TRBV7-2	TRBJ2-1	CASSQQGLAANEQFF	TGTGCCAGCAGCCAGCAGGGACTAGCGGCAAATGAGCAGTTCTTC
TRBD2	once	TRBV6-5	TRBJ2-1	CANILAGGYNEQFF	TGTGCCAACATACTAGCGGGGGGATACAATGAGCAGTTCTTC
-	-	TRBV3-1/TRBV3-2	TRBJ2-6	CASSQVSGAGANVLTF	TGTGCCAGCAGCCAAGTGTCGGGAGCTGGGGCCAACGTCCTGACTTTC